This T cell receptor beta chain derives from a study of T cell responses to AZD1222 COVID-19 vaccine. In germline, CDR1 is SGHRS, CDR2 YFSETQ. This CDR3 has 14 amino acids. V lost 3 bases, J lost 7 bases, and 13 bases lay in between. The data were produced by immunoSEQ multiplex PCR, yet TCRdb's version contains in-frame clones alone and is incomplete. In the table there are approximately 61,000 clones, 81% of which are singletons. The sequence was obtained from an adult who received the AZD1222 COVID-19 vaccine. This specimen was peripheral blood, taken 28 days after the second AZD1222 dose. The V call is TRBV5-1, the J call TRBJ2-2, with D possibly matching TRBD1 (5 bases). In DNA form, the CDR3 reads TGCGCCAGCAGCTCGACAGTCAGGAGCGGGGAGCTGTTTTTT. This codes for CASSSTVRSGELFF.